This paragraph reports one T cell receptor beta chain. Its antigen is unidentified. The investigators reverse transcribed all of the isolated RNA, so they sequenced expressed TCRB transcripts. The average output of naive, central memory and regulatory T cell samples was millions of reads. Using immunoSEQ multiplex PCR, the repertoire was profiled, and TCRdb retains in-frame clones only, with some absent. Counted here are some 350,000 clones, approximately 13% occurring once; the ten biggest clones make up roughly 0.015%. This sample stems from a study of beta chain features in type 1 diabetes. Study results and limitations: VDJ junctions from type 1 diabetes patients carried fewer insertions and larger deletions. Among patients with Type 1 diabetes, TCRB CDR3s were moderately but significantly shorter in every one of the four CD4+ subsets.

Per the germline V gene, CDR1 is MDHEN and CDR2 is SYDVKM. Trimming took off 2 bases at V and 5 bases at J, with 11 bases between the two ends. The CDR3 runs 14 residues. The sample consisted of naive CD4+ T cells from blood. The V call is TRBV28, the J call TRBJ2-3; no firm D call. The source is a woman in her late teens or twenties with type 1 diabetes. CDR3 DNA: TGTGCCAGCAGTTTAGTACGTCCCGGAGATACGCAGTATTTT. Protein product: CASSLVRPGDTQYF.